This T cell receptor (beta chain) was captured by sequencing in a study of blood T cell repertoires in COVID-19. Study overall: Samples representing acute and convalescent COVID-19 were sourced from the United States, Italy and Spain.

The CDR3 totals 13 residues. Trimming shortened V by 1 base and J by 5 bases, and 9 bases separated the two germline ends. Some clones are missing from TCRdb's copy, which holds only in-frame ones; the method was immunoSEQ multiplex PCR. The sample has under 250,000 clones; 84% are singletons. Source material: peripheral blood. The origin of this receptor is a man aged 45 to 65 with acute or convalescent COVID-19. This rearrangement joins TRBV12-3 or TRBV12-4 to TRBJ2-7; D not resolved. The CDR3 DNA is TGTGCCAGCAGTTTAGGGCACCGGGACGAGCAGTACTTC. The encoded protein is CASSLGHRDEQYF.